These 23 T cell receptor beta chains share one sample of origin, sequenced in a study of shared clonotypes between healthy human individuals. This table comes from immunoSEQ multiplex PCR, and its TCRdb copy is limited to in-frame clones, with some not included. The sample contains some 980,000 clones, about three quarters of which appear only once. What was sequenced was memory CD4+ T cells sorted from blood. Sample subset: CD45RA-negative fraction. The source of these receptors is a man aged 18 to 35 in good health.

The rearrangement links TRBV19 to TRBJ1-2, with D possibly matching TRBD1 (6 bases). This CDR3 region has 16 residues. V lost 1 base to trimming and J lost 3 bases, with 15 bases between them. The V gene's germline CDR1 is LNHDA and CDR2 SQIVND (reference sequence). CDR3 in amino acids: CASSIGGQTLYYGYTF. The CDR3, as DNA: TGTGCCAGTAGTATAGGGGGACAAACCCTTTACTATGGCTACACCTTC.

CDR3 amino acids: CASSYYDRGQENTEAFF. The CDR3 DNA reads TGTGCCAGCAGTTACTATGACAGGGGGCAAGAGAACACTGAAGCTTTCTTT. This chain connects TRBV6-7 to TRBJ1-1; 10 nucleotides line up with TRBD1. TRBV6-7 is reported as an ORF; its role is uncertain. The CDR3 consists of 17 residues. V shed 1 base, J shed 1 base, and the junction held 6 bases outside the gene matches.

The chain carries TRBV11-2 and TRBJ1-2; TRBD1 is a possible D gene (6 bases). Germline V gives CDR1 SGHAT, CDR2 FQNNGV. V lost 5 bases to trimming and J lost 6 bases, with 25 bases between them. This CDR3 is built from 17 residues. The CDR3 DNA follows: TGTGCCAGCAGCCCCCCCATCGGTATGGACAGACTACATGGCTACACCTTC. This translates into CASSPPIGMDRLHGYTF.

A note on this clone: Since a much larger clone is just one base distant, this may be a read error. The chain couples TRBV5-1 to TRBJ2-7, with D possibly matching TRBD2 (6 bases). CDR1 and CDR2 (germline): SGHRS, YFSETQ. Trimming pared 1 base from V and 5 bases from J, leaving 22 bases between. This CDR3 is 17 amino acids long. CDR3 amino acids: CASSLSFMAGRLNEQYF. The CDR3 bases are TGCGCCAGCAGCTTGTCCTTTATGGCGGGAAGGCTTAACGAGCAGTACTTC.

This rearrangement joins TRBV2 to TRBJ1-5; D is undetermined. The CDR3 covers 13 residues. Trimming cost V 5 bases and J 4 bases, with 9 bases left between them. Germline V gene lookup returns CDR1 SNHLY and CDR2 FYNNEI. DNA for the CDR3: TGTGCCAGCAGTTTGGACGGAAATCAGCCCCAGCATTTT. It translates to CASSLDGNQPQHF.

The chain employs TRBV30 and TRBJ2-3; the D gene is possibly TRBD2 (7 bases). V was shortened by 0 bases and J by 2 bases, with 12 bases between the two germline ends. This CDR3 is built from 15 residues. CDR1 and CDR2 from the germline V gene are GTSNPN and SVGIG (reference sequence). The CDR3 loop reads CAWSVTGGYTDTQYF. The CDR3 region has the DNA TGTGCCTGGAGTGTAACGGGGGGCTACACAGATACGCAGTATTTT. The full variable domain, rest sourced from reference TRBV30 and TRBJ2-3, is SQTIHQWPATLVQPVGSPLSLECTVEGTSNPNLYWYRQAAGRGLQLLFYSVGIGQISSEVPQNLSASRPQDRQFILSSKKLLLSDSGFYLCAWSVTGGYTDTQYFGPGTRLTVL.

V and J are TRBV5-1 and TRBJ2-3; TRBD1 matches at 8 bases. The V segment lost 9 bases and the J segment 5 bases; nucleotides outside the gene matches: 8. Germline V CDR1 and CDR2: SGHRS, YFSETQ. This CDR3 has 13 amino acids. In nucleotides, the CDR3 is TGCGCCACCAGGGAACAGGGGGGAGATACGCAGTATTTT. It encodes CATREQGGDTQYF. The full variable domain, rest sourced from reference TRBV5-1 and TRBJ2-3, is KAGVTQTPRYLIKTRGQQVTLSCSPISGHRSVSWYQQTPGQGLQFLFEYFSETQRNKGNFPGRFSGRQFSNSRSEMNVSTLELGDSALYLCATREQGGDTQYFGPGTRLTVL.

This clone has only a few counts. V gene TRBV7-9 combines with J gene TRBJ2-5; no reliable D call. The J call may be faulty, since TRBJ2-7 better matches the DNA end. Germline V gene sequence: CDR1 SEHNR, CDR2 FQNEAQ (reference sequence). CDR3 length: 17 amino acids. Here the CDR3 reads CASSLGAFGLTAYEQYF. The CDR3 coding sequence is TGTGCCAGCAGCTTAGGCGCGTTTGGTTTAACAGCCTACGAGCAGTACTTC.

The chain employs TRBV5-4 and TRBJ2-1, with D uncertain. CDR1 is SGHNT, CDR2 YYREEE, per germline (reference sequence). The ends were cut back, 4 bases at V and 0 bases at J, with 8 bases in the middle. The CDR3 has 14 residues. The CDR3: CASSNPGSYNEQFF. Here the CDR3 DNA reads TGTGCCAGCAGCAATCCCGGCTCCTACAATGAGCAGTTCTTC.

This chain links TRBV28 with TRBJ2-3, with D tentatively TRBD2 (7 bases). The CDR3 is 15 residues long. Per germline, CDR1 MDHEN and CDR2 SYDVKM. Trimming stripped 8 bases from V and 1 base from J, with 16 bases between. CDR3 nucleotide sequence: TGTGCCAGCGGGACGGGGGGCTTAGGCACAGATACGCAGTATTTT. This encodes CASGTGGLGTDTQYF.

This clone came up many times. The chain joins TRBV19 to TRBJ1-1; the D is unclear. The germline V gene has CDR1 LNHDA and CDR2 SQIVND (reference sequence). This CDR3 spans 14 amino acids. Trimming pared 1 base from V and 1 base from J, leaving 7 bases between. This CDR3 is CASSIASQNTEAFF. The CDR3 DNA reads TGTGCCAGTAGTATAGCCTCACAGAACACTGAAGCTTTCTTT.

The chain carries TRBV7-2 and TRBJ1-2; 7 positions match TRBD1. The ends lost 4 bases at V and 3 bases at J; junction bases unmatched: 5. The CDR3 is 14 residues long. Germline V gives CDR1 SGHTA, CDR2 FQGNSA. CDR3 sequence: CASSSLTGYYGYTF. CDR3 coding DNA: TGTGCCAGCAGCTCCTTGACAGGGTACTATGGCTACACCTTC.

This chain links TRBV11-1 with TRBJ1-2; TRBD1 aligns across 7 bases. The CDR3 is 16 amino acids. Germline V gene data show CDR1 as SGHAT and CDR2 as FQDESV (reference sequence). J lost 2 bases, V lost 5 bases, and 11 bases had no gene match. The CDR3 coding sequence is TGTGCCAGCAGCACATACGGGGGACAGCAAAACTATGGCTACACCTTC. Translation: CASSTYGGQQNYGYTF.

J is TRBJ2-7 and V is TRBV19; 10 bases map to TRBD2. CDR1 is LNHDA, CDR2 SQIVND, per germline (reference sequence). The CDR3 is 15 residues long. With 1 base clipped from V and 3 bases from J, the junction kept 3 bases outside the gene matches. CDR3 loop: CASSIASGRDYEQYF. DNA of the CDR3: TGTGCCAGTAGTATAGCAAGCGGGAGGGACTACGAGCAGTACTTC.

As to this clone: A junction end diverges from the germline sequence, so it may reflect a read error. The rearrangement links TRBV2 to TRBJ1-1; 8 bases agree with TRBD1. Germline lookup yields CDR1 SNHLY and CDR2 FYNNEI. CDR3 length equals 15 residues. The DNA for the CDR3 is TGTGCCAGCAGTGAGTCAGGGGGCGGGAACGCTGAAGCTTTCTTT. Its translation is CASSESGGGNAEAFF.

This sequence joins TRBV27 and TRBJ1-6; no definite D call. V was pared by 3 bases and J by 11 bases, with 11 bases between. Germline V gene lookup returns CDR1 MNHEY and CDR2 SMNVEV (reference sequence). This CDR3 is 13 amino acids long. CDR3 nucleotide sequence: TGTGCCAGCAGTTTCACTGGCTCTACACCCCTCCACTTT. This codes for CASSFTGSTPLHF.

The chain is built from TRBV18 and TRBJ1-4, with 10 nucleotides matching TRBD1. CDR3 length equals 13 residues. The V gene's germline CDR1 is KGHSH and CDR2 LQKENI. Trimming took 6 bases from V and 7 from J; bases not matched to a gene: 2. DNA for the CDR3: TGTGCCAGCTCCGGACAGGGGGTTGAAAAACTGTTTTTT. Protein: CASSGQGVEKLFF.

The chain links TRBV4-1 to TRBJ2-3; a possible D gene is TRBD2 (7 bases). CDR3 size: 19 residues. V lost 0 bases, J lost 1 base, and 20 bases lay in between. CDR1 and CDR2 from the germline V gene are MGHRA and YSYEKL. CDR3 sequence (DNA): TGCGCCAGCAGCCAAGACCGGGGGGCGGAGCGGGGCCGCACAGATACGCAGTATTTT. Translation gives CASSQDRGAERGRTDTQYF.

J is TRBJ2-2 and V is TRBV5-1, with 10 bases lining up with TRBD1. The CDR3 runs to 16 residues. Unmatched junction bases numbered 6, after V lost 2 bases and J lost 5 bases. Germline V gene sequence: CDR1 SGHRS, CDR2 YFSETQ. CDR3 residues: CASSFDRGPGTGELFF. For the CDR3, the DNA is TGCGCCAGCAGCTTCGACAGGGGGCCCGGTACCGGGGAGCTGTTTTTT.

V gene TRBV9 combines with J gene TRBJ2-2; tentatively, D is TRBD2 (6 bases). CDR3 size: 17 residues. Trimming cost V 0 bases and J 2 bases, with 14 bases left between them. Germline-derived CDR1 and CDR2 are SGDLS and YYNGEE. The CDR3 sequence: CASSVARGGANTGELFF. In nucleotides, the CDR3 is TGTGCCAGCAGCGTAGCCAGAGGCGGGGCCAACACCGGGGAGCTGTTTTTT.

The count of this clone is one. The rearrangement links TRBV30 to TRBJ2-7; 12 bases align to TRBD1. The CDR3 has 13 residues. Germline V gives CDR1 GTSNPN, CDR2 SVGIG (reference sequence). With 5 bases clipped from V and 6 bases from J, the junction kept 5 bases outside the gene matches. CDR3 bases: TGTGCCTGGGGGACAGGGGGCGTGGGCGAGCAGTACTTC. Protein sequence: CAWGTGGVGEQYF.

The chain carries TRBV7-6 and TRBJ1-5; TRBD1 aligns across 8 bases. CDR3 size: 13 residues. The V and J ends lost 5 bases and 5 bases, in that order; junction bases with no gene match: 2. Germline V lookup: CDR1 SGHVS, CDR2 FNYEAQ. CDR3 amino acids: CASSPGQDQPQHF. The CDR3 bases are TGTGCCAGCAGCCCGGGACAGGATCAGCCCCAGCATTTT.

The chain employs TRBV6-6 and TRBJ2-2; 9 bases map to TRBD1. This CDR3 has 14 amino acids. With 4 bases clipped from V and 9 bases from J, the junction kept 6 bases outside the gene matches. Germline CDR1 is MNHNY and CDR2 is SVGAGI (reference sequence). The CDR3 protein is CASSSTGGGRELFF. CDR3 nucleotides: TGTGCCAGCAGTTCGACAGGGGGTGGACGGGAGCTGTTTTTT.